This T cell receptor beta chain comes out of a study of sequential checkpoint blockade in melanoma. In the study overall: First-line arms were nivolumab then ipilimumab, or the reverse, randomized 1:1.

Treatment of the sample: randomized to nivolumab then ipilimumab (arm A) or the reverse (arm B). The repertoire was sequenced with immunoSEQ multiplex PCR; TCRdb's copy has only in-frame clones and lacks some. The table shows around 41,000 clones, with around 86% occurring only once. This clone was detected once. Trimming removed 4 bases from V and 6 bases from J; junction bases left unmatched: 9. The germline CDR1 and CDR2 sequences are LNHDA and SQIVND (reference sequence). The CDR3 is 16 amino acids. Sequenced here: CD8+ T cells sorted from blood (inferred from file names), sampled from a patient given nivolumab and ipilimumab in sequence. V is TRBV19 and J is TRBJ2-3, with 11 bases lining up with TRBD1. The sequence derives from a human donor with melanoma. In nucleotides, the CDR3 is TGTGCCAGTAGTACCCCGGACAGGGGGCGATCGGATACGCAGTATTTT. Translation: CASSTPDRGRSDTQYF.